This note documents a single TCR beta chain sequence. These data originate in a study of Ad26.COV2.S vaccination and SARS-CoV-2 variants. On the study more broadly: Ad26.COV2.S was injected intramuscularly once or twice, 56 days apart.

Treatment noted: around 19 received Ad26.COV2.S at low or high dose, single or two shots; about five received placebo; per-sample allocation not given. Samples came from day 63 after the first vaccine or placebo injection. Germline V gives CDR1 SGDLS, CDR2 YYNGEE. This CDR3 region has 15 residues. The V end was cut by 0 bases, the J end by 1 base, with 10 bases between. The data were produced by immunoSEQ multiplex PCR, yet TCRdb's version contains in-frame clones alone and is incomplete. The table lists 410,000 or so clones, around 90% of them singletons. Specimen: peripheral blood, collected in a trial of Ad26.COV2.S vaccine versus placebo. The genes are TRBV9 and TRBJ1-1; no firm D call. This receptor was obtained from a person between 18 and 65 years old who received the Ad26.COV2.S COVID-19 vaccine or a placebo. CDR3 nucleotides: TGTGCCAGCAGCGTAGAGCCGGGTTGGAACACTGAAGCTTTCTTT. As protein: CASSVEPGWNTEAFF.